The present T cell receptor (beta chain) was sequenced within a study of Ad26.COV2.S vaccination and SARS-CoV-2 variants. Overall study: Participants got Ad26.COV2.S intramuscularly, once or twice 56 days apart.

Overall study results and limits: Across vaccine and placebo recipients, the breadth of non-spike TCRs was similar.

V was pared by 6 bases and J by 3 bases, with 4 bases of the junction left unmatched. CDR3 size: 13 residues. Germline V gives CDR1 MDHEN, CDR2 SYDVKM. About this clone: The antigen remains unidentified.

Treatment: roughly 19 received Ad26.COV2.S at low or high dose, single or two shots; about five received placebo; per-sample allocation not given. Specimen acquisition occurred on day 63 following the initial vaccine or placebo injection. The method was immunoSEQ multiplex PCR; TCRdb's version includes in-frame clones alone and lacks a portion of them. The sample lists about 350,000 clones, about 89% seen once, with around 4.5% in the top ten. The specimen was peripheral blood, collected in a trial of Ad26.COV2.S vaccine versus placebo. The receptor was isolated from a person aged 18-60 years who received the Ad26.COV2.S COVID-19 vaccine or a placebo. The gene calls are TRBV28 and TRBJ1-1, with TRBD1 matching 7 bases. CDR3 loop: CASSGTEHTEAFF. The CDR3 DNA is TGTGCCAGCAGCGGGACAGAACACACTGAAGCTTTCTTT.